The clone carrying this TCR beta chain was detected only a few times. Antigen specificity is unknown. This may be a read error: a much more frequent sequence differs by one nucleotide. Germline V lookup: CDR1 LGHDT, CDR2 YNNKEL (reference sequence). The CDR3 sequence is 14 residues long. Trimming pared 2 bases from V and 5 bases from J, leaving 12 bases between. The entry originates in a study of regulatory T cells in long-lasting Graves disease. Arm-PCR of CDR3 regions with iRepertoire HTBI primers generated TCR beta libraries. TCRdb redid the calling of the multiplex PCR reads with MiXCR, one entry per CDR3 protein. The repertoire holds 350,000 to 500,000 distinct CDR3 sequences, around 15% seen once, with approximately 22% in the top ten. Regarding time point: newly diagnosed GD, antithyroid drugs for less than 3 months. Isolated PBMC RNA provided the starting material for the TCR library. Broader study findings: Patients whose Graves' disease persisted exhibited lower TCR diversity than those newly diagnosed. Gene preferences differed: TRBV28, TRBJ1-2, TRBJ2-5 in persistent cases. Shared public clonotypes totalled 2,741 in persistent patients, compared with roughly 970 in new patients.

This same sample was also part of a study on T cells in Graves' hyperthyroidism and ophthalmopathy. That work adds: The TCR CDR3 first-round RT-PCR relied on the HTBI primer set.

The TCR comes from a young woman with Graves disease. The material sequenced was peripheral blood mononuclear cells (PBMCs), taken at new diagnosis, from a patient treated with antithyroid drugs. The chain uses TRBV3-1 and TRBJ2-5, with TRBD1 as a possible D gene (5 bases). This chain's CDR3 is CASSQRSSGETQYF. CDR3 nucleotides: TGTGCCAGCAGCCAACGCTCGTCAGGGGAGACCCAGTACTTC.